This is a list of T cell receptor beta chains from one sample in a study of blood T cell repertoires in COVID-19. Libraries were prepared by immunoSEQ multiplex PCR; TCRdb keeps only in-frame clonotypes and omits some of them. The table lists 150,000 to 200,000 clones, about 85% of them singletons. The sample was PBMCs or T cells enriched from blood (not recorded which). These TCRs come from a woman aged 35 to 49 in a cohort exposed to, infected with or recovered from COVID-19 (not recorded which). CDR3s leave out the opening cysteine and the closing phenylalanine or tryptophan. Each record gives: J gene, V gene, CDR3 protein.

>TRBJ2-1|TRBV23-1
ASSQDQGQGVYNEQF
>TRBJ2-3|TRBV7-2
ASSPNTDTQY
>TRBJ2-7|TRBV5-6
ASSFQNPYEQY
>TRBJ1-1|TRBV7-9
ASSSFGTFNTEAF
>TRBJ2-1|TRBV7-9
ASSSSGVNEQF
>TRBJ2-1|TRBV4-2
ASSSRQGPYNEQF
>TRBJ1-4|TRBV24-1
AIIADFLWTNEKLF
>TRBJ1-2|TRBV10-3
ASRVGATNYGYT
>TRBJ1-2|TRBV6-5
ASRLGGRGDYT
>TRBJ1-6|TRBV25-1
ASRSRQDNSPLH
>TRBJ1-4|TRBV14
ASISDRVPNEKLF
>TRBJ1-2|TRBV27
ASGGTGGPKNYGYT
>TRBJ1-3|TRBV6-1
ASSEWPGNTIY
>TRBJ1-4|TRBV28
ASSPPGRSNEKLF
>TRBJ2-5|TRBV13
ASSVKQIRETQY
>TRBJ1-2|TRBV9
ASRRTGGMNYGYT
>TRBJ1-2|TRBV4-1
ASSQVSSSRTGNGYT
>TRBJ1-2|TRBV11-2
ASSPRTGGNYGYT
>TRBJ2-5|TRBV5-8
ASSDAGTGAKTQY
>TRBJ2-5|TRBV18
ASSPAEGDRGTQY
>TRBJ2-2|TRBV7-9
ASSLGGLAGTNTGELF
>TRBJ1-6|TRBV4-1
ASSLVSSYNSPLH
>TRBJ1-5|TRBV11-2
ASSLAGDNQPQH
>TRBJ1-1|TRBV5-4
ASSTGQQNTEAF
>TRBJ2-5|TRBV2
ASKLAGAGETQY
>TRBJ1-1|TRBV27
ASSSSSGTEAF
>TRBJ1-5|TRBV6-2/TRBV6-3
ASSPGTGGNQPQH
>TRBJ1-5|TRBV4-3
ASSQEVRGNQPQH
>TRBJ1-4|TRBV28
ASSSRDTGTNEKLF
>TRBJ1-2|TRBV27
ASSRGSGVLGYT
>TRBJ2-3|TRBV19
ATGAGITDTQY
>TRBJ1-6|TRBV27
ASSPGTEKPSPLH
>TRBJ1-1|TRBV4-1
ASSQDMEATEAF